This T cell receptor (beta chain) was documented in a study of cytomegalovirus exposure and HLA in healthy donors. Primers included in the PCR were 60 Vbeta and 13 Jbeta primers. Assay: immunoSEQ multiplex PCR; the TCRdb copy retains only in-frame clones and omits some. The sample includes approximately 170,000 clones, almost 80% of them seen just once. The length of the CDR3 is 17 residues. Trimming stripped 4 bases from V and 2 bases from J, with 21 bases between. CDR1 and CDR2 (germline): SGHRS, YFSETQ. This receptor was obtained from a woman younger than 30 in good health and CMV-seronegative. The genes are TRBV5-1 and TRBJ1-1; D perhaps matches TRBD1 (6 bases). The sequencing sample was made of PBMCs. The CDR3 sequence: CASSPSGGGRLNTEAFF. The CDR3 nucleotides read TGCGCCAGCAGCCCCTCGGGGGGCGGGCGTCTCAACACTGAAGCTTTCTTT.